This TCR beta chain comes out of a study of blood T cell repertoires in COVID-19. Individuals aged roughly 18 to 100 years were recruited from fewer than 30 US areas. Each participant's cohort was designated according to participant-reported clinical history. In the original workflow: Nucleated cell counts were estimated from reference gene primer amplification. Some clones are missing from TCRdb's copy, which holds only in-frame ones; the method was immunoSEQ multiplex PCR. V and J calls and clone size are those listed in that table; D and trimming were worked out from the DNA. There are about 380,000 clones in the sample; around 89% occur only once, and more than 0.95% lies in the top ten. Germline V gene data show CDR1 as MNHEY and CDR2 as SMNVEV (reference sequence). Trimming shortened V by 5 bases and J by 4 bases, and 12 bases separated the two germline ends. The CDR3 contains 14 residues.

This chain uses TRBV27 with TRBJ2-1, with no clear D. The specimen was PBMCs or T cells enriched from blood (not recorded which). The sequence was obtained from a woman younger than 35 who had recovered from COVID-19. CDR3 nucleotide sequence: TGTGCCAGCAGTCCAGTGGAGCCTTACAATGAGCAGTTCTTC. Residues: CASSPVEPYNEQFF.